A selection of T cell receptor beta chains follows, all from one sample in a study of Graves' ophthalmopathy and Graves' hyperthyroidism. TCRdb re-called the multiplex PCR reads through MiXCR, storing one row per CDR3 protein. This sample has over a million distinct CDR3 sequences, with around a third found just once. Input material: peripheral blood or thyroid tissue (not recorded which). The receptors were gathered from an adult man with Graves' hyperthyroidism. Each CDR3 is given with its conserved first and last residue. Expanded clones are given a class, and other clones once, few, many or no size at all.

V: TRBV19
size: many
CDR3: CASHRTRQGNTGELFF

V: TRBV7-2
size: -
CDR3: CASSLTAGPSSPLHF

V: TRBV7-9
size: many
CDR3: CASSLEFGTGGSGNTIYF

V: TRBV20-1
size: -
CDR3: CSARRITNTGELFF

V: TRBV5-5
size: many
CDR3: CASSFVLADGYEQYF

V: TRBV19
size: -
CDR3: CASSYPSARTQYF

V: TRBV20-1
size: -
CDR3: CSADGTGNYGYTF

V: TRBV5-1
size: -
CDR3: CASSYRGDRSSYEQYF

V: TRBV10-3
size: -
CDR3: CASETYEQYF

V: TRBV7-2
size: few
CDR3: CASSFKYSTEAFF

V: TRBV29-1
size: -
CDR3: CSVPGQVYTEAFF

V: TRBV15
size: -
CDR3: CVTSREWISSYEQYF

V: TRBV6-1
size: few
CDR3: CAGGWETNQPQHF

V: TRBV7-8
size: many
CDR3: CASTATSGETQYF

V: TRBV7-9
size: -
CDR3: CASSTSGRAPGGQFF

V: TRBV24-1
size: many
CDR3: CATSDLRDGDGYTF

V: TRBV7-8
size: many
CDR3: CASSMGHYGYTF

V: TRBV4-3
size: -
CDR3: CASSQGQNTETFF

V: TRBV7-8
size: -
CDR3: CASSRESSLPGVGTEAFF

V: TRBV14
size: many
CDR3: CASSHPGGVHEQYF

V: TRBV5-6
size: many
CDR3: CASILSGLDDYGYTF

V: TRBV7-2
size: many
CDR3: CASRETGGGETQYF

V: TRBV7-2
size: -
CDR3: CASSVSQYTEAFF

V: TRBV7-9
size: many
CDR3: CASSKNRGSYNSPLHF

V: TRBV20-1
size: -
CDR3: CSARDAQGQYF

V: TRBV7-8
size: many
CDR3: CASSSSGTTSPGELFF

V: TRBV7-9
size: -
CDR3: CAAPPAGANVLTF

V: TRBV9
size: few
CDR3: CASSVVGGGQGEQYF

V: TRBV12-3/TRBV12-4
size: few
CDR3: CASSFFGANVLTF

V: TRBV9
size: -
CDR3: CASSASGELYDQYF

V: TRBV7-2
size: many
CDR3: CASSLGRGVSYEQYF

V: TRBV29-1
size: -
CDR3: CSVDGDGPAEQYF